A single sample gave rise to the 6 T cell receptor beta chains below, sequenced in a study of blood T cell repertoires in COVID-19. Libraries were prepared by immunoSEQ multiplex PCR; TCRdb keeps only in-frame clonotypes and omits some of them. The table includes almost 30,000 clones, roughly 87% detected once. Material: peripheral blood. The receptors were sampled from a human donor in a cohort sampled during active COVID-19.

The chain links TRBV19 to TRBJ1-2; D ambiguous. Germline V CDR1 and CDR2: LNHDA, SQIVND (reference sequence). V shed 5 bases and J shed 0 bases, with 7 bases lying between them. The CDR3 is 13 residues long. The DNA for the CDR3 is TGTGCCAGTAGTCAACACGCTAACTATGGCTACACCTTC. Its protein product is CASSQHANYGYTF.

V and J are TRBV9 and TRBJ2-7; 10 positions agree with TRBD2. This CDR3 spans 16 amino acids. The germline gives CDR1 SGDLS, CDR2 YYNGEE. Trimming took 2 bases from V and 4 from J; bases not matched to a gene: 9. Here the CDR3 DNA reads TGTGCCAGCAGCGTGGGAGCGGGGGGGCTCATTTACGAGCAGTACTTC. Translation: CASSVGAGGLIYEQYF.

This clone has just one count. This chain links TRBV19 with TRBJ2-3, with a weak D call TRBD2 (5 bases). V lost 5 bases and J 6 bases, leaving 12 bases between the germline ends. CDR3 length: 13 amino acids. Germline CDR1 reads LNHDA; CDR2 reads SQIVND (reference sequence). The CDR3 region has the DNA TGTGCCAGTAGTCCCGGGCTAGCCGATACGCAGTATTTT. Its translation: CASSPGLADTQYF.

The chain joins TRBV29-1 to TRBJ2-3; perhaps TRBD1 as D (5 bases). V dropped 7 bases and J dropped 0 bases, with 14 bases sitting between them. This CDR3 is built from 14 residues. The V gene's germline CDR1 is SQVTM and CDR2 ANQGSEA. The CDR3 DNA sequence: TGCAGCGGGAAAGTAGGGGCTAGCACAGATACGCAGTATTTT. Its protein product is CSGKVGASTDTQYF.

This clone was detected only once. This rearrangement joins TRBV9 to TRBJ2-7; the D gene is possibly TRBD1 (6 bases). Trimming removed 4 bases from V and 7 bases from J, with 21 bases in between. The germline CDR1 and CDR2 sequences are SGDLS and YYNGEE. The CDR3 contains 15 residues. The DNA of the CDR3 is TGTGCCAGCAGCCCGAGGGGGACCGACCTAGGGGAGCAGTACTTC. Its protein is CASSPRGTDLGEQYF.

J is TRBJ2-5 and V is TRBV12-3 or TRBV12-4, with D hard to call. The CDR3 length is 12 residues. V was cut by 6 bases and J by 2 bases, with 7 bases left in between. Here the CDR3 DNA reads TGTGCCAGCAGCCCCCGGCAAGAGACCCAGTACTTC. Translating gives CASSPRQETQYF.